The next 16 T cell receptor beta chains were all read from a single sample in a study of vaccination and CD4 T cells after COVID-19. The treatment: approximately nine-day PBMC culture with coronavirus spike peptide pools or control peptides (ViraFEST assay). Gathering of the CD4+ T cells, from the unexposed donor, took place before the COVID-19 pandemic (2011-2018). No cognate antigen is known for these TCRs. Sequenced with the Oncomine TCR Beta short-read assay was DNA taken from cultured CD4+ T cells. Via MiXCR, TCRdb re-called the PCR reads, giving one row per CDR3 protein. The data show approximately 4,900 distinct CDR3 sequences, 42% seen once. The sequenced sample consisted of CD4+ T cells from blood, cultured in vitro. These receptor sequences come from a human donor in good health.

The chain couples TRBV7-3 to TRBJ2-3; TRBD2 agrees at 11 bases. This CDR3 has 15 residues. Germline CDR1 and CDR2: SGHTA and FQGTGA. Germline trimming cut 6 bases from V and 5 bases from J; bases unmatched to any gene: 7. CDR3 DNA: TGTGCCAGCAGTCAAATAGCGGGGGGGTTAGATACGCAGTATTTT. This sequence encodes CASSQIAGGLDTQYF. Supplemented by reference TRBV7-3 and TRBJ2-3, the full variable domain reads GAGVSQTPSNKVTEKGKYVELRCDPISGHTALYWYRQSLGQGPEFLIYFQGTGAADDSGLPNDRFFAVRPEGSVSTLKIQRTERGDSAVYLCASSQIAGGLDTQYFGPGTRLTVL.

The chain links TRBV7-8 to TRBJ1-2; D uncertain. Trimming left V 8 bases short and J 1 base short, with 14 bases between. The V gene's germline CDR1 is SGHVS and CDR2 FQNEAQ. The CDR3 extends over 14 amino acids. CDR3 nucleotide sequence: TGTGCCAGCTTACCAGGTTTACTTAACTATGGCTACACCTTC. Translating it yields CASLPGLLNYGYTF.

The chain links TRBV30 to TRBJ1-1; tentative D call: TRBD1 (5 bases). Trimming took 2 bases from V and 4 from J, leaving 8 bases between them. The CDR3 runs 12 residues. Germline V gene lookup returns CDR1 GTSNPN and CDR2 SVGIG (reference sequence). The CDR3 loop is CAWSTGGTEAFF. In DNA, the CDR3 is TGTGCCTGGAGTACGGGGGGCACTGAAGCTTTCTTT.

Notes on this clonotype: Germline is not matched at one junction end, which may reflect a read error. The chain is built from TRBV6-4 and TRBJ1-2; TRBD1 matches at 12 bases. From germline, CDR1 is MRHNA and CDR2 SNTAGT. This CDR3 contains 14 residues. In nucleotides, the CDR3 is TGTGCCAGCAGTGACGGGACAGGGGGCTATGCCTACACCTTC. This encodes CASSDGTGGYAYTF.

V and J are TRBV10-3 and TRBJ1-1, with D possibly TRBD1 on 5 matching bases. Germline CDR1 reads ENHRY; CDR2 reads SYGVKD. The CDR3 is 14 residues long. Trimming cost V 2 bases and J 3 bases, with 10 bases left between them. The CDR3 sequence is CAISELQADTEAFF. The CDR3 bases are TGTGCCATCAGTGAGCTACAGGCGGACACTGAAGCTTTCTTT.

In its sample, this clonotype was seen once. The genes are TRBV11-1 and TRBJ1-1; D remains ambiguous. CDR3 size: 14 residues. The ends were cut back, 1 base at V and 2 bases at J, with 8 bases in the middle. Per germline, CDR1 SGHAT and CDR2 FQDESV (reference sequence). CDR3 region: CASSLETSNTEAFF. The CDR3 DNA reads TGTGCCAGCAGCTTAGAAACAAGTAACACTGAAGCTTTCTTT.

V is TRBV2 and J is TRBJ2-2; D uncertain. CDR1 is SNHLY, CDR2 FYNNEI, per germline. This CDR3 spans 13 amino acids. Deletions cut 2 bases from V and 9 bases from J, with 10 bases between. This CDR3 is CASSERLPRELFF. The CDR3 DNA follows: TGTGCCAGCAGTGAACGTTTGCCTCGGGAGCTGTTTTTT.

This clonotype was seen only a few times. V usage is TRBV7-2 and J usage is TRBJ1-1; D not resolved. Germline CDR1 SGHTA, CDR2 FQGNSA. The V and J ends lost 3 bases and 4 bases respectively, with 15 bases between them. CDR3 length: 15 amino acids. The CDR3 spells CASSLGVRAVTEAFF. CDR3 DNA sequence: TGTGCCAGCAGCTTGGGCGTACGGGCAGTCACTGAAGCTTTCTTT. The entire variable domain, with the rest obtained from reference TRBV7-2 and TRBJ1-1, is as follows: GAGVSQSPSNKVTEKGKDVELRCDPISGHTALYWYRQSLGQGLEFLIYFQGNSAPDKSGLPSDRFSAERTGGSVSTLTIQRTQQEDSAVYLCASSLGVRAVTEAFFGQGTRLTVV.

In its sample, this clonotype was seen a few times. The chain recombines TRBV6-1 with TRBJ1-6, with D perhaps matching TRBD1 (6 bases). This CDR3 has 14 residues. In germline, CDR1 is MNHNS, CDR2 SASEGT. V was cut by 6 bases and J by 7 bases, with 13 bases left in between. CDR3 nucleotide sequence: TGTGCCAGCAGAACAAACACAGGGAATTCACCCCTCCACTTT. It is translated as CASRTNTGNSPLHF.

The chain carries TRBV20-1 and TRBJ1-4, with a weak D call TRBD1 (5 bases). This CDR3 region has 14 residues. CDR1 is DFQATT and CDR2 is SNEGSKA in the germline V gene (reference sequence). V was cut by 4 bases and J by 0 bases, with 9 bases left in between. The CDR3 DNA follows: TGCAGTGCTACCGGGGCAGCAACTAATGAAAAACTGTTTTTT. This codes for CSATGAATNEKLFF.

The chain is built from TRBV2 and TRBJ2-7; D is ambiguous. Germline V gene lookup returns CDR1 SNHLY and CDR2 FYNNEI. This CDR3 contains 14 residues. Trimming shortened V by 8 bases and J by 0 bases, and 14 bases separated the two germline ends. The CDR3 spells CASVGSVSSYEQYF. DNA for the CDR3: TGTGCCAGCGTCGGATCGGTAAGCTCCTACGAGCAGTACTTC.

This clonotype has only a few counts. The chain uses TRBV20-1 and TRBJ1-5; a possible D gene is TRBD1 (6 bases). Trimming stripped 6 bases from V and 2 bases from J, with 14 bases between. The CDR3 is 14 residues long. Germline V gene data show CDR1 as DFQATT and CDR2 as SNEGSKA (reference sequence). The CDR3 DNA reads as TGCAGTGCAGGGATCGGGGGCGGCAATCAGCCCCAGCATTTT. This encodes CSAGIGGGNQPQHF.

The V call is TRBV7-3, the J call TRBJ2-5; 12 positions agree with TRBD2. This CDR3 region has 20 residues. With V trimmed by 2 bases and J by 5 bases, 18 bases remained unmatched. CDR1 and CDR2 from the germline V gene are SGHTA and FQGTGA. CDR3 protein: CASSLLSRGLAGNTGETQYF. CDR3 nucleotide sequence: TGTGCCAGCAGCTTACTTTCACGGGGACTAGCGGGTAACACGGGGGAGACCCAGTACTTC.

The CDR3 region is CASSLNVGAGNYGYTF. CDR3 bases: TGCGCCAGCAGCTTGAATGTGGGGGCTGGAAACTATGGCTACACCTTC. The rearrangement joins TRBV5-1 to TRBJ1-2, with D possibly being TRBD1 (6 bases). This CDR3 is 16 amino acids long. From germline, CDR1 is SGHRS and CDR2 YFSETQ. The V end lost 1 base, the J end lost 2 bases, and 15 bases lay between the germline ends. Looking up the rest from reference TRBV5-1 and TRBJ1-2 gives the full variable domain: KAGVTQTPRYLIKTRGQQVTLSCSPISGHRSVSWYQQTPGQGLQFLFEYFSETQRNKGNFPGRFSGRQFSNSRSEMNVSTLELGDSALYLCASSLNVGAGNYGYTFGSGTRLTVV.

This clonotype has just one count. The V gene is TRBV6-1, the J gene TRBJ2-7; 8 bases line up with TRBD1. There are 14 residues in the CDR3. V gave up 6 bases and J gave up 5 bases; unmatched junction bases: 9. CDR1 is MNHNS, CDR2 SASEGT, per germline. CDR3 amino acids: CASRMTGAKDEQYF. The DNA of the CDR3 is TGTGCCAGCAGGATGACAGGGGCAAAGGACGAGCAGTACTTC.

Here the CDR3 DNA reads TGTGCCAGCAGCGGCGGGGGGTACAATGAGCAGTTCTTC. Translating gives CASSGGGYNEQFF. J is TRBJ2-1 and V is TRBV7-2; 8 bases line up with TRBD2. From germline, CDR1 is SGHTA and CDR2 FQGNSA. V trimming: 5 bases; J trimming: 4 bases; junction bases outside the gene matches: 1. The CDR3 is made up of 13 amino acids.